The 9 T cell receptor beta chains listed next were all sequenced from one sample in a study of regulatory T cells in long-lasting Graves disease. CDR3-region Arm-PCR and iRepertoire HTBI primers produced the TCR beta libraries. TCRdb independently ran MiXCR on the multiplex PCR reads; one entry per CDR3 protein. The sample carries 350,000 to 550,000 distinct CDR3 sequences, about a sixth recorded once. Time point indicated: newly diagnosed GD, antithyroid drugs for less than 3 months. Extracted PBMC RNA gave rise to the TCR library. The sample was also reused in another study, on T cells in Graves' hyperthyroidism and ophthalmopathy.

The specimen comprised peripheral blood mononuclear cells (PBMCs), sampled at new diagnosis, from a patient treated with antithyroid drugs. These receptors were collected from a woman younger than 35 with Graves disease.

This clonotype came up a few times. The rearrangement links TRBV7-2 to TRBJ2-2, with D hard to call. This CDR3 has 14 amino acids. Germline V CDR1 and CDR2: SGHTA, FQGNSA. The germline V and J ends were trimmed by 2 bases and 2 bases, with 6 bases remaining between them. The CDR3 DNA reads as TGTGCCAGCAGCTTATCTAGTAACACCGGGGAGCTGTTTTTT. Protein product: CASSLSSNTGELFF.

The chain carries TRBV9 and TRBJ2-2; D possibly corresponds to TRBD2 (6 bases). Germline V lookup: CDR1 SGDLS, CDR2 YYNGEE. The CDR3 consists of 17 residues. Trimming removed 1 base from V and 4 bases from J, with 17 bases in between. CDR3 sequence: CASSVKPGLFGTGELFF. The DNA of the CDR3 is TGTGCCAGCAGCGTAAAACCGGGACTCTTCGGCACCGGGGAGCTGTTTTTT.

The table lists this clonotype with a few counts. The chain carries TRBV7-8 and TRBJ2-6, with 10 bases that match TRBD2. This CDR3 is built from 18 residues. V dropped 4 bases and J dropped 3; count of bases not matched to a gene: 9. Per germline, CDR1 SGHVS and CDR2 FQNEAQ. The CDR3 bases are TGTGCCAGCAGCTACAGCCCTAGCGGGAGTTATGGGGCCAACGTCCTGACTTTC. Protein product: CASSYSPSGSYGANVLTF.

At least ten counts were recorded for this clonotype. The chain joins TRBV2 to TRBJ2-1; 7 bases agree with TRBD1. Germline CDR1 reads SNHLY; CDR2 reads FYNNEI. CDR3 length: 14 residues. After removal of 6 bases from V and 3 bases from J, the junction contained 5 bases not matched to a gene. The CDR3 DNA reads TGTGCCAGCAGCATGGGACAGATCTACAATGAGCAGTTCTTC. Amino acid sequence: CASSMGQIYNEQFF.

This clonotype was found many times. The chain links TRBV27 to TRBJ2-1; a weak D match, TRBD2 (5 bases). CDR1 MNHEY and CDR2 SMNVEV come from the germline V gene (reference sequence). The CDR3 has 14 residues. Trimming stripped 3 bases from V and 8 bases from J, with 14 bases between. This CDR3 is CASSLGGSGYEQFF. The CDR3, as DNA: TGTGCCAGCAGTTTGGGTGGGAGTGGGTATGAGCAGTTCTTC.

This clonotype has ten or more counts. This rearrangement joins TRBV6-8 to TRBJ2-7; no clear D. This CDR3 has 11 amino acids. Trimming left V 10 bases short and J 3 bases short, with 10 bases between. CDR1 MNHGY and CDR2 SAAAGT come from the germline V gene. CDR3 in DNA: TGTGCCACCCCCCACGACTACGAGCAGTACTTC. It specifies CATPHDYEQYF.

This clonotype was seen ten or more times. This chain connects TRBV6-1 to TRBJ2-7; 10 bases align to TRBD2. Germline V gene sequence: CDR1 MNHNS, CDR2 SASEGT. There are 18 residues in the CDR3. Losses at the gene ends were 7 bases for V and 3 bases for J; bases not matched to a gene: 18. CDR3 coding DNA: TGTGCCAGCAAACTACGCCCCGGTGGGGCTAGCGGGAGCTACGAGCAGTACTTC. Encoded protein: CASKLRPGGASGSYEQYF.

This chain joins TRBV30 and TRBJ2-5; either TRBD1 or TRBD2 may supply D (6 bases each). CDR1 and CDR2 (germline): GTSNPN, SVGIG (reference sequence). V lost 5 bases to trimming and J lost 4 bases, with 11 bases between them. This CDR3 is 12 amino acids long. The CDR3, as DNA: TGTGCCTGGGAGGGGGGAGGAGAGACCCAGTACTTC. It is translated as CAWEGGGETQYF. The variable domain in full, completed from reference TRBV30 and TRBJ2-5, reads SQTIHQWPATLVQPVGSPLSLECTVEGTSNPNLYWYRQAAGRGLQLLFYSVGIGQISSEVPQNLSASRPQDRQFILSSKKLLLSDSGFYLCAWEGGGETQYFGPGTRLLVL.

In regard to this clonotype: One junction end disagrees with the germline gene, perhaps due to a read error. The chain couples TRBV5-1 to TRBJ2-1; no definite D call. The CDR3 runs to 12 residues. Germline V gene data show CDR1 as SGHRS and CDR2 as YFSETQ. CDR3 coding DNA: TGCGCCAGCAGCCTTTCATACAGTGAGCAGTTCTTC. It is translated as CASSLSYSEQFF.